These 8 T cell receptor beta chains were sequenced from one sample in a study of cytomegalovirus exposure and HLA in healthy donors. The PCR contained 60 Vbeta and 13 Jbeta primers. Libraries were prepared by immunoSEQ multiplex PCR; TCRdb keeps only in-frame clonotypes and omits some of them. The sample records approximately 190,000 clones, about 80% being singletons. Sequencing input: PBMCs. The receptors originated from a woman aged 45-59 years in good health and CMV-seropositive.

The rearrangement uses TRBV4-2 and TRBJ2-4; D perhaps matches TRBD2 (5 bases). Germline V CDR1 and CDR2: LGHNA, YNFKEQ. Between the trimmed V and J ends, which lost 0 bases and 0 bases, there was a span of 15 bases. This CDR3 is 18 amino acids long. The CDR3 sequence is CASSQDSRVTLAKNIQYF. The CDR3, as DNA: TGTGCCAGCAGCCAAGATTCGAGGGTGACCCTAGCCAAAAACATTCAGTACTTC.

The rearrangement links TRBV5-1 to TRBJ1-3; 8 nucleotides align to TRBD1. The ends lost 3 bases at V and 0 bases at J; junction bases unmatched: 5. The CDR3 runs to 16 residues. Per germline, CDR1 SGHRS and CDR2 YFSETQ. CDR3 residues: CASSSGQGSSGNTIYF. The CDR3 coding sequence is TGCGCCAGCAGCTCTGGACAGGGTAGCTCTGGAAACACCATATATTTT.

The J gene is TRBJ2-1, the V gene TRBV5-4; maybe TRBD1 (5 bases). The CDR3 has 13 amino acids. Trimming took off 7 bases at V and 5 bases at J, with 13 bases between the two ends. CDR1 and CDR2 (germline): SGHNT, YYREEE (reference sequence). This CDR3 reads CASLIQVHNEQFF. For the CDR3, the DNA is TGTGCCAGCCTCATACAGGTTCACAATGAGCAGTTCTTC.

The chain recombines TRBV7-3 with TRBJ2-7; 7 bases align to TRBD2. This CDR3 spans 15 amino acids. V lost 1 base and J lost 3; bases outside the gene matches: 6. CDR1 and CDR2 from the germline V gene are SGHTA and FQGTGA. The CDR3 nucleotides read TGTGCCAGCAGCTTAAACTCGGGGGGTTTCTACGAGCAGTACTTC. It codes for CASSLNSGGFYEQYF.

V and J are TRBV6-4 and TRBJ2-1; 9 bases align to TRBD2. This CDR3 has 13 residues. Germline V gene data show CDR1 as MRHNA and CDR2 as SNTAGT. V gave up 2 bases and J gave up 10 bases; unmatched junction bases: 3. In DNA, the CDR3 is TGTGCCAGCAGTGACGGCGGGGGGGCCGAGCAGTTCTTC. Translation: CASSDGGGAEQFF.

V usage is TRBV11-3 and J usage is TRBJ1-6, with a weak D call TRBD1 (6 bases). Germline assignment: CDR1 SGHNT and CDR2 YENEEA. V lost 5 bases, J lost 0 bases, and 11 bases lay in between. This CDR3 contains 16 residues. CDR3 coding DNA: TGTGCCAGCAGCATCACAGGGAGCTCCTATAATTCACCCCTCCACTTT. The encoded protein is CASSITGSSYNSPLHF.

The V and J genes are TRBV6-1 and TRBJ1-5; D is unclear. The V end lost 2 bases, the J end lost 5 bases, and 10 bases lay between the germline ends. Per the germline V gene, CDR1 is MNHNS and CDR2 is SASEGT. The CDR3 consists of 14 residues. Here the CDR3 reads CASSESGKHQPQHF. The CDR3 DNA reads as TGTGCCAGCAGTGAATCGGGGAAGCATCAGCCCCAGCATTTT.

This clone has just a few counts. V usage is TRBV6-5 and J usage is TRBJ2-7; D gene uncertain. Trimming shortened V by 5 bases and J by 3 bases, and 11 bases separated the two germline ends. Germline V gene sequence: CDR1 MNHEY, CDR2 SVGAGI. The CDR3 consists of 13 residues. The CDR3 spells CASSQPGGYEQYF. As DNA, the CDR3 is TGTGCCAGCAGTCAACCGGGTGGCTACGAGCAGTACTTC.